This T cell receptor beta chain derives from a study of control samples from healthy donors and cancer patients. Using immunoSEQ multiplex PCR, the repertoire was profiled, and TCRdb retains in-frame clones only, with some absent. Among fewer than 200,000 clones, 88% were seen once, and the ten largest hold about 5.3%. V lost 7 bases to trimming and J lost 4 bases; unmatched junction nucleotides: 2. This CDR3 is 12 amino acids long. Germline CDR1 is LNHDA and CDR2 is SQIVND (reference sequence). The sample consisted of blood. This sequence originates from a woman under 40 in good health. The chain couples TRBV19 to TRBJ2-3; 7 nucleotides agree with TRBD1. CDR3 sequence (DNA): TGTGCCAGTAAAACAGGGGCAGATACGCAGTATTTT. Translated: CASKTGADTQYF.